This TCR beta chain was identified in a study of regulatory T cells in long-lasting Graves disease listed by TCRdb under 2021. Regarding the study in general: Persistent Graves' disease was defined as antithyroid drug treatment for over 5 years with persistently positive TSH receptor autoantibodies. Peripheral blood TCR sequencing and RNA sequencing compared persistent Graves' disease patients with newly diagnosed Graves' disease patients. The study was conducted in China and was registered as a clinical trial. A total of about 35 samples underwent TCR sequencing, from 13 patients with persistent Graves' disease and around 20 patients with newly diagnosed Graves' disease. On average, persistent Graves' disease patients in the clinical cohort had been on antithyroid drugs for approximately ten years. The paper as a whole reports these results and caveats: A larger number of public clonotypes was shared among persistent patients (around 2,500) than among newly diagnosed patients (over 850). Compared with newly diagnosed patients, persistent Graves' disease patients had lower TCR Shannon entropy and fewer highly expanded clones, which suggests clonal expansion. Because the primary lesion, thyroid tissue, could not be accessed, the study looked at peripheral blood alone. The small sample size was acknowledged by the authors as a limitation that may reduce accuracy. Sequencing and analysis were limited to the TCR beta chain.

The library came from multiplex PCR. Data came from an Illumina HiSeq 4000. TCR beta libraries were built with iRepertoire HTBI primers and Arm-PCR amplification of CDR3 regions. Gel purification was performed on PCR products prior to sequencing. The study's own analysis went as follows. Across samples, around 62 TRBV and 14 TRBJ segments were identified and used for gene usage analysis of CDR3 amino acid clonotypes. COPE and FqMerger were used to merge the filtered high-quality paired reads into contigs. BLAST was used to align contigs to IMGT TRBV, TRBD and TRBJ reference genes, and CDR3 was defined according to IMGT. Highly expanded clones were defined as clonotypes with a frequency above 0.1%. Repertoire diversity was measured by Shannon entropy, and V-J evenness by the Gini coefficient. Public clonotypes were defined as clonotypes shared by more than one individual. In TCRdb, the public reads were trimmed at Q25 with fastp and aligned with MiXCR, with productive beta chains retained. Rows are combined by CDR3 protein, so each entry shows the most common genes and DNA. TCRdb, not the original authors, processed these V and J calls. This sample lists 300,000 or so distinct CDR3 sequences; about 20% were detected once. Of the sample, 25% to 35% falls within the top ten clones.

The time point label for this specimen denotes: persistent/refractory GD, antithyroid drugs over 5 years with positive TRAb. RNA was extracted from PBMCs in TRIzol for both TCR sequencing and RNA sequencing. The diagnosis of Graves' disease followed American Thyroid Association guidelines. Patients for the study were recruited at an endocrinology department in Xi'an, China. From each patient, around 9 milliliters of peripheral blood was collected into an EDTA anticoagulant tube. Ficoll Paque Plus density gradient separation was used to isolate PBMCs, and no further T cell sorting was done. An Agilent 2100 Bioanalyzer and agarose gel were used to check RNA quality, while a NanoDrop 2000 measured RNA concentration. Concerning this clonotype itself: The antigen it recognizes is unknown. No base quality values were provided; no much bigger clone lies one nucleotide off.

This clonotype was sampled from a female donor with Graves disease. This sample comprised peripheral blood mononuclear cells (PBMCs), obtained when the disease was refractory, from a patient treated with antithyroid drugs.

The DNA reads as follows: TGCAGTGCTCCCCGCCGCACACCAAATCAGCCCCAGCATTTT. It translates to CSAPRRTPNQPQHF. In this chain, TRBV20-1 is recombined with TRBJ1-5, with the D gene not clear enough to name. Spanning cysteine to phenylalanine, the CDR3 consists of 14 amino acids. The sequence is cut down to CDR3 DNA, 42 bases in frame from base 1. The junction carries 15 bases between V and J, which are trimmed by 5 bases and 4 bases respectively. Per the germline V gene (reference sequence), DFQATT is the CDR1 and SNEGSKA is the CDR2.